The next 26 T cell receptor beta chains were all read from a single sample in a study of spatial heterogeneity in lung cancer. The time point is: sample taken at primary tumor resection. TCRdb redid the calling of the 5' RACE reads with MiXCR, one entry per CDR3 protein. The sample holds about 5,700 distinct CDR3 sequences, around an eighth seen once. The specimen was lung tissue, collected at surgery. The receptors stem from a human donor with early-stage non-small cell lung cancer.

There are a few counts of this clonotype. This beta chain came through as a stray read in a library set up for alpha chains, and its size says little. The V call is TRBV25-1, the J call TRBJ2-7, with D tentatively TRBD1 (5 bases). V was shortened by 6 bases and J by 4 bases, with 7 bases between the two germline ends. From germline, CDR1 is MGHDK and CDR2 SYGVNS. CDR3 length: 11 residues. The CDR3 here is CASRQGYEQYF. CDR3 coding DNA: TGTGCCAGCAGGCAGGGTTACGAGCAGTACTTC.

This clonotype is medium-sized in the sample. This beta chain is a stray sequence in a library constructed for alpha chains; its clone size is not meaningful. V and J are TRBV20-1 and TRBJ2-3; TRBD1 agrees at 10 bases. V gave up 6 bases and J gave up 2 bases; unmatched junction bases: 11. This CDR3 contains 16 residues. Germline-derived CDR1 and CDR2 are DFQATT and SNEGSKA (reference sequence). DNA of the CDR3: TGCAGTGCGAAAAACGCGGGACAGGGGTTCACAGATACGCAGTATTTT. It is translated as CSAKNAGQGFTDTQYF.

This clonotype qualifies as medium-sized. The library was designed around alpha chains, so this beta chain is a stray read whose abundance carries little weight. The chain carries TRBV6-5 and TRBJ2-3, with TRBD2 matching 12 bases. The trim removed 0 bases at V and 0 bases at J, leaving 4 bases unmatched. This CDR3 has 18 residues. Germline CDR1 reads MNHEY; CDR2 reads SVGAGI. Written as DNA, the CDR3 is TGTGCCAGCAGTTACTCGACTAGCGGGAGAACAAGCACAGATACGCAGTATTTT. This codes for CASSYSTSGRTSTDTQYF.

The sample holds many counts of this clonotype. Since it is a stray read in a library aimed at alpha chains, this beta chain has a size that is not meaningful. CDR3 region: CARGQGSVSGANVLTF. The CDR3 coding sequence is TGTGCCAGGGGGCAGGGGTCGGTATCTGGGGCCAACGTCCTGACTTTC. V and J are TRBV6-2 or TRBV6-3 and TRBJ2-6; D might be TRBD1 (6 bases). V shed 9 bases and J shed 1 base, with 16 bases lying between them. Germline CDR1 is MNHEY and CDR2 is SVGEGT. The CDR3 runs 16 residues.

This clonotype was detected many times. For a library built for alpha chains, this beta chain is a stray read; little rests on its size. J is TRBJ2-1 and V is TRBV15; TRBD2 agrees at 11 bases. The CDR3 contains 15 residues. V gave up 5 bases and J gave up 10 bases; unmatched junction bases: 10. CDR1 is LNHNV, CDR2 YYDKDF, per germline (reference sequence). The CDR3 DNA is TGTGCCACCAGCGAGAGGGATAGCGGGAGGGCCGAGCAGTTCTTC. Its protein is CATSERDSGRAEQFF. Filled out from reference TRBV15 and TRBJ2-1, the complete variable domain reads DAMVIQNPRYQVTQFGKPVTLSCSQTLNHNVMYWYQQKSSQAPKLLFHYYDKDFNNEADTPDNFQSRRPNTSFCFLDIRSPGLGDTAMYLCATSERDSGRAEQFFGPGTRLTVL.

Many counts were recorded for this clonotype. The library was prepared for alpha chains; this beta chain is a stray read, so its frequency means little. The rearrangement links TRBV6-6 to TRBJ1-4; 7 nucleotides match TRBD1. Unmatched junction bases numbered 7, after V lost 6 bases and J lost 6 bases. This CDR3 contains 14 residues. The V gene's germline CDR1 is MNHNY and CDR2 SVGAGI (reference sequence). CDR3 bases: TGTGCCAGCAGCAAGAACAGGGGCGATGAAAAACTGTTTTTT. Its translation: CASSKNRGDEKLFF.

This clonotype showed up many times. This beta chain turned up in a library designed for alpha chains; as an off-target read, its abundance says little. This chain uses TRBV12-3 or TRBV12-4 with TRBJ1-1, with 8 bases aligning to TRBD1. Losses at the gene ends were 5 bases for V and 0 bases for J; bases not matched to a gene: 5. The CDR3 extends over 15 amino acids. The CDR3, as DNA: TGTGCCAGCAGTAAAAGACAGGGGATGAACACTGAAGCTTTCTTT. Translating it yields CASSKRQGMNTEAFF.

At least ten counts were recorded for this clonotype. This beta chain lies outside the target of a library built for alpha chains; its clone size means little. The V call is TRBV12-3 or TRBV12-4, the J call TRBJ1-1; D perhaps matches TRBD1 (5 bases). This CDR3 contains 14 residues. Trimming pared 3 bases from V and 0 bases from J, leaving 8 bases between. The CDR3: CASSLGGMNTEAFF. For the CDR3, the DNA is TGTGCCAGCAGTTTGGGGGGGATGAACACTGAAGCTTTCTTT.

This clonotype qualifies as medium-sized. Within a library made for alpha chains, this beta chain is off target, and its count is uninformative. The chain couples TRBV28 to TRBJ2-1; perhaps TRBD1 as D (6 bases). With 6 bases removed from V and 9 bases from J, the gap between germline ends came to 12 bases. The CDR3 contains 12 residues. Germline CDR1 is MDHEN and CDR2 is SYDVKM. CDR3 amino acids: CASRGDIGEQFF. The CDR3 DNA reads TGTGCCAGCAGGGGGGACATCGGTGAGCAGTTCTTC. The variable domain in full, with the rest retrieved from reference TRBV28 and TRBJ2-1, is DVKVTQSSRYLVKRTGEKVFLECVQDMDHENMFWYRQDPGLGLRLIYFSYDVKMKEKGDIPEGYSVSREKKERFSLILESASTNQTSMYLCASRGDIGEQFFGPGTRLTVL.

This clonotype is classed as medium-sized. The size of this beta chain means little, since it is a stray read in a library made for alpha chains. The chain uses TRBV6-5 and TRBJ2-1, with a weak D call TRBD1 (6 bases). The germline V gene encodes CDR1 MNHEY and CDR2 SVGAGI. The CDR3 sequence is 14 residues long. Deletions cut 4 bases from V and 7 bases from J, with 14 bases between. CDR3 loop: CASSFGDRSNEQFF. DNA for the CDR3: TGTGCCAGCAGTTTCGGAGACAGGTCGAATGAGCAGTTCTTC.

This clonotype came up many times. For a library built for alpha chains, this beta chain is a stray read; little rests on its size. The chain recombines TRBV11-3 with TRBJ2-4, with TRBD2 matching over 8 bases. V was pared by 3 bases and J by 8 bases, with 18 bases of the junction left unmatched. CDR3 length: 18 residues. Germline V gene lookup returns CDR1 SGHNT and CDR2 YENEEA. The CDR3 nucleotides are TGTGCCAGCAGCTTCGGAGGGGTTAGCGGGATTTTTTCGGACATTCAGTACTTC. Translated, it gives CASSFGGVSGIFSDIQYF.

This clonotype was counted ten times or more. As an off-target read in a library built for alpha chains, this beta chain has a frequency of little significance. This chain joins TRBV7-9 and TRBJ1-1; D gene ambiguous. CDR3 length: 14 amino acids. From germline, CDR1 is SEHNR and CDR2 FQNEAQ (reference sequence). The ends were cut back, 3 bases at V and 4 bases at J, with 12 bases in the middle. CDR3 region: CASSFSMGGTEAFF. The CDR3 DNA follows: TGTGCCAGCAGCTTCAGCATGGGCGGCACTGAAGCTTTCTTT.

In this sample, this clonotype is medium-sized. The size of this beta chain means little, since it is a stray read in a library made for alpha chains. The rearrangement joins TRBV11-2 to TRBJ2-1; TRBD1 matches at 7 bases. Per the germline V gene, CDR1 is SGHAT and CDR2 is FQNNGV. Trimming at V came to 4 bases and at J to 4 bases, leaving 7 bases not matched to a gene. The CDR3 contains 15 residues. CDR3 sequence reads: CASSSRSRGYNEQFF. DNA of the CDR3: TGTGCCAGCAGCTCGCGTAGCAGGGGGTACAATGAGCAGTTCTTC. Full variable domain (remainder filled in from reference TRBV11-2 and TRBJ2-1): EAGVAQSPRYKIIEKRQSVAFWCNPISGHATLYWYQQILGQGPKLLIQFQNNGVVDDSQLPKDRFSAERLKGVDSTLKIQPAKLEDSAVYLCASSSRSRGYNEQFFGPGTRLTVL.

By frequency in the sample, this clonotype is medium-sized (0.01 to 0.1%). This beta chain appears as a stray read in a library generated for alpha chains; its size is not informative. This chain connects TRBV6-1 to TRBJ1-5; D unclear. This CDR3 has 15 residues. Trimming cost V 9 bases and J 0 bases, with 15 bases left between them. Germline V CDR1 and CDR2: MNHNS, SASEGT. DNA for the CDR3: TGTGCCAGTTTATGGACGGCCGATAGCAATCAGCCCCAGCATTTT. It is translated as CASLWTADSNQPQHF.

This clonotype was counted many times. This beta chain is a stray sequence in a library constructed for alpha chains; its clone size is not meaningful. This chain links TRBV20-1 with TRBJ2-3, with 9 bases that match TRBD2. V lost 2 bases, J lost 7 bases, and 16 bases stayed unmatched. Per germline, CDR1 DFQATT and CDR2 SNEGSKA (reference sequence). This CDR3 region has 17 residues. The CDR3 DNA reads as TGCAGTGCTAGACGGCCTCTCTTCAGCGGGAGGCTCTATACGCAGTATTTT. This gives the protein CSARRPLFSGRLYTQYF.

Comment on this clonotype: This beta chain is off target for a library built for alpha chains, so its abundance means little. The CDR3 bases are TGTGCCAGCAGTCCCAGCTCCTACAATGAGCAGTTCTTC. The encoded protein is CASSPSSYNEQFF. V usage is TRBV12-3 or TRBV12-4 and J usage is TRBJ2-1, with D uncertain. The CDR3 loop spans 13 amino acids. V was shortened by 5 bases and J by 0 bases, with 5 bases between the two germline ends.

By share, this clonotype ranks as medium-sized. Being off target in a library aimed at alpha chains, this beta chain has a size of little meaning. This chain joins TRBV15 and TRBJ1-1, with TRBD1 identical over 7 bases. The CDR3 has 14 amino acids. CDR1 and CDR2 (germline): LNHNV, YYDKDF (reference sequence). V trimming: 3 bases; J trimming: 11 bases; junction bases outside the gene matches: 12. The CDR3 DNA reads TGTGCCACCAGCAGCGTCTGGGACAGAGGGGAGGCTTTCTTT. Translated: CATSSVWDRGEAFF. Full variable domain (remainder filled in from reference TRBV15 and TRBJ1-1): DAMVIQNPRYQVTQFGKPVTLSCSQTLNHNVMYWYQQKSSQAPKLLFHYYDKDFNNEADTPDNFQSRRPNTSFCFLDIRSPGLGDTAMYLCATSSVWDRGEAFFGQGTRLTVV.

Many counts were recorded for this clonotype. A library made for alpha chains picked up this beta chain off target, so its size means little. The chain has TRBV20-1 and TRBJ2-6; TRBD1 matches at 8 bases. With 3 bases clipped from V and 2 bases from J, the junction kept 9 bases outside the gene matches. The CDR3 length is 17 residues. The germline V gene encodes CDR1 DFQATT and CDR2 SNEGSKA (reference sequence). The CDR3 DNA is TGCAGTGCTAGTGCCGGACAGGGCGGAACTGGGGCCAACGTCCTGACTTTC. Amino acid sequence: CSASAGQGGTGANVLTF.

This clonotype is termed medium-sized. Being off target in a library aimed at alpha chains, this beta chain has a size of little meaning. The chain employs TRBV18 and TRBJ2-5; 16 bases agree with TRBD2. Germline V gene lookup returns CDR1 KGHSH and CDR2 LQKENI. V trimming: 0 bases; J trimming: 5 bases; junction bases outside the gene matches: 12. This CDR3 is 20 amino acids long. The CDR3 loop reads CASSPPSIGTSGRVSETQYF. CDR3 sequence (DNA): TGTGCCAGCTCACCACCGTCCATAGGGACTAGCGGGAGGGTCTCGGAGACCCAGTACTTC.

In regard to this clonotype: A library prepared for alpha chains yielded this beta chain as an off-target read; its size is of little meaning. The chain employs TRBV5-1 and TRBJ2-5, with D unresolved. Trimming took 2 bases from V and 1 from J, leaving 9 bases between them. The CDR3 has 14 residues. CDR1 SGHRS and CDR2 YFSETQ come from the germline V gene. CDR3 amino acids: CASSFGHSQETQYF. The CDR3 bases are TGCGCCAGCAGCTTCGGCCATAGCCAAGAGACCCAGTACTTC.

By proportion, this clonotype is medium-sized. The library was prepared for alpha chains; this beta chain is a stray read, so its frequency means little. V gene TRBV3-1 combines with J gene TRBJ2-7; D not resolved. The CDR3 has 16 residues. The V end was cut by 2 bases, the J end by 6 bases, with 20 bases between. Per germline, CDR1 LGHDT and CDR2 YNNKEL (reference sequence). DNA of the CDR3: TGTGCCAGCAGCCAACCTTATGGACCGACTGCCCGCGAGCAGTACTTC. This sequence encodes CASSQPYGPTAREQYF.

This clonotype came up many times. This beta chain is a stray read from a library made for alpha chains; its abundance is not meaningful. The chain combines TRBV7-2 with TRBJ1-2; D is ambiguous. The CDR3 has 14 residues. Germline V gene lookup returns CDR1 SGHTA and CDR2 FQGNSA. The ends were cut back, 1 base at V and 2 bases at J, with 8 bases in the middle. The chain's CDR3 is CASSLVAANYGYTF. The CDR3 region has the DNA TGTGCCAGCAGCTTAGTGGCCGCGAACTATGGCTACACCTTC.

This clonotype occurred many times. As an off-target read in a library built for alpha chains, this beta chain has a frequency of little significance. The chain has TRBV6-2 or TRBV6-3 and TRBJ2-3; D perhaps matches TRBD2 (6 bases). Germline V gene data show CDR1 as MNHEY and CDR2 as SVGEGT. This CDR3 contains 14 residues. Trimming removed 5 bases at V and 0 bases at J, with 9 bases between. The CDR3 protein is CASSPSGSTDTQYF. CDR3 bases: TGTGCCAGCAGTCCCAGCGGGAGCACAGATACGCAGTATTTT.

A remark on this clonotype: This beta chain is off target for a library built for alpha chains, so its abundance means little. The chain links TRBV4-1 to TRBJ2-3; D is ambiguous. V was cut by 6 bases and J by 1 base, with 14 bases left in between. CDR3 length equals 15 residues. Germline lookup yields CDR1 MGHRA and CDR2 YSYEKL. CDR3 nucleotides: TGCGCCAGCAGTTCGTTCGGCCTTGGCACAGATACGCAGTATTTT. Translated, it gives CASSSFGLGTDTQYF.

This clonotype is deemed medium-sized. This beta chain slipped into a library made for alpha chains as a stray read, so its size is not meaningful. This sequence joins TRBV20-1 and TRBJ2-3; weak D call: TRBD2 (6 bases). Trimming left V 1 base short and J 3 bases short, with 17 bases between. The length of the CDR3 is 16 residues. CDR1 is DFQATT, CDR2 SNEGSKA, per germline (reference sequence). CDR3 DNA sequence: TGCAGTGCTAGAGGAATCCAGGAGCGGGCTACAGATACGCAGTATTTT. Translation gives CSARGIQERATDTQYF.

In its sample, this clonotype was seen many times. This beta chain represents an off-target read in a library built for alpha chains; its size is of limited meaning. This chain links TRBV11-3 with TRBJ1-3; TRBD1 is a possible D gene (5 bases). Trimming removed 4 bases from V and 2 bases from J, with 12 bases in between. Germline V gene sequence: CDR1 SGHNT, CDR2 YENEEA. This CDR3 has 15 residues. CDR3 protein: CASSSTGTAGNTIYF. CDR3 in DNA: TGTGCCAGCAGCTCTACTGGGACGGCTGGAAACACCATATATTTT.